This T cell receptor (beta chain) was recorded in a study of cytomegalovirus exposure and HLA in healthy donors. Across the whole study: Per a later analysis, the approximately 690 first-cohort and over 90 validation repertoires shared one platform.

Study-wide results and caveats: In vitro experiments confirmed that a few CMV-associated chains were specific for CMV antigens. According to the study, roughly 160 TCR beta chains were cytomegalovirus-associated. Cytomegalovirus status was reportedly diagnosed by the classifier with high sensitivity and specificity.

TCRdb's copy holds only in-frame clones and misses some; the assay was immunoSEQ multiplex PCR. Of about 190,000 clones listed, roughly 84% were seen once; the top ten hold 2.5% to 3%. This CDR3 has 14 amino acids. The V gene lost 0 bases and the J gene lost 7 bases, with 13 bases spanning the gap. From germline, CDR1 is SGHNT and CDR2 YYREEE (reference sequence). A remark on this clone: Antigen unknown.

The sequence was obtained from a woman between 18 and 30 years old in good health and CMV-seropositive. Sequenced: PBMCs. The rearrangement links TRBV5-4 to TRBJ1-2; D might be TRBD1 (5 bases). Here the CDR3 DNA reads TGTGCCAGCAGCTTGGAACAGGATTTGACTGGCTACACCTTC. It yields the protein CASSLEQDLTGYTF.